Given below is one TCR beta chain in context. What it recognizes is unknown. The sample belongs to a study of cytomegalovirus exposure and HLA in healthy donors. Trimming took 3 bases from V and 9 from J; bases not matched to a gene: 19. The V gene's germline CDR1 is LGHNA and CDR2 YNFKEQ. The length of the CDR3 is 18 residues. Measured with immunoSEQ multiplex PCR; TCRdb has only the in-frame clones, and not every one. The sample carries 200,000 to 250,000 clones, 90% to 95% recorded once. Findings and limits, study-wide: High sensitivity and specificity were reportedly achieved when the classifier diagnosed cytomegalovirus status. The listing of roughly 160 TCR beta chains classed them as cytomegalovirus-associated.

The rearrangement links TRBV4-2 to TRBJ2-3; 9 positions agree with TRBD1. Sequencing was done on a sample of PBMCs. The source of this sequence is a woman between 18 and 29 years old in good health and CMV-seronegative. The DNA for the CDR3 is TGTGCCAGCAGCCAGGACAGGGGAGGGACGGGCCCCCTCTCAACGCAGTATTTT. This gives the protein CASSQDRGGTGPLSTQYF.